This passage covers 13 T cell receptor beta chains from one sample sequenced in a study of blood T cell repertoires in COVID-19. Here immunoSEQ multiplex PCR was the method, and the copy in TCRdb shows in-frame clones only, minus some. The sample has about 480,000 clones; roughly 88% are singletons. Specimen: PBMCs or T cells enriched from blood (not recorded which). These receptors were taken from a woman in her 40s who had recovered from COVID-19.

The chain recombines TRBV29-1 with TRBJ1-1, with 7 bases fitting TRBD1. This CDR3 is 13 amino acids long. The trim removed 6 bases at V and 2 bases at J, leaving 6 bases unmatched. The germline CDR1 and CDR2 sequences are SQVTM and ANQGSEA. In nucleotides, the CDR3 is TGCAGCGTGAAGGACAGGCCAAACACTGAAGCTTTCTTT. It codes for CSVKDRPNTEAFF.

The rearrangement uses TRBV29-1 and TRBJ1-2; D unclear. Germline V gene sequence: CDR1 SQVTM, CDR2 ANQGSEA. V lost 4 bases to trimming and J lost 3 bases, with 6 bases between them. The length of the CDR3 is 11 residues. The CDR3 DNA reads TGCAGCGTTGGCTACGACTATGGCTACACCTTC. Encoded protein: CSVGYDYGYTF.

This clone was detected only once. The chain employs TRBV7-2 and TRBJ1-6; D remains ambiguous. CDR1 and CDR2 from the germline V gene are SGHTA and FQGNSA. There are 13 residues in the CDR3. Trimming took off 0 bases at V and 7 bases at J, with 4 bases between the two ends. In nucleotides, the CDR3 is TGTGCCAGCAGCTTAGCGGAGAATTCACCCCTCCACTTT. Protein sequence: CASSLAENSPLHF.

This clone was recorded only once. The rearrangement joins TRBV15 to TRBJ2-3, with D possibly being TRBD2 (5 bases). The CDR3 has 14 residues. Trimming stripped 0 bases from V and 4 bases from J, with 8 bases between. Looked up from germline, CDR1 is LNHNV and CDR2 is YYDKDF (reference sequence). The CDR3 region is CATSRELGPDTQYF. As DNA, the CDR3 is TGTGCCACCAGCAGAGAACTAGGACCAGATACGCAGTATTTT. The whole variable domain, remainder taken from reference TRBV15 and TRBJ2-3, is DAMVIQNPRYQVTQFGKPVTLSCSQTLNHNVMYWYQQKSSQAPKLLFHYYDKDFNNEADTPDNFQSRRPNTSFCFLDIRSPGLGDTAMYLCATSRELGPDTQYFGPGTRLTVL.

The chain couples TRBV3-1 (or the pseudogene TRBV3-2) to TRBJ1-1; D is ambiguous. V gave up 4 bases and J gave up 5 bases, with 11 bases separating them. Germline assignment: CDR1 LGHDT and CDR2 YNNKEL (reference sequence). CDR3 length: 13 amino acids. The CDR3, as DNA: TGTGCCAGCAGCCTTACAAGTCCAACTGAAGCTTTCTTT. Translated, it gives CASSLTSPTEAFF.

To note about this clone: This sample includes further DNA sequences coding for the same CDR3. The J gene is TRBJ2-7, the V gene TRBV7-2; D remains unclear. The CDR3 length is 14 residues. Germline V gene lookup returns CDR1 SGHTA and CDR2 FQGNSA. V was pared by 3 bases and J by 2 bases, with 11 bases between. The CDR3 DNA sequence: TGTGCCAGCAGCTTCAGTGGGCGACCCTACGAGCAGTACTTC. Its translation: CASSFSGRPYEQYF.

This sequence joins TRBV19 and TRBJ2-3, with D maybe TRBD1 (5 bases). Germline CDR1 and CDR2: LNHDA and SQIVND (reference sequence). The V end was cut by 11 bases, the J end by 0 bases, with 9 bases between. The CDR3 consists of 12 residues. CDR3 residues: CARRESTDTQYF. The CDR3 DNA reads as TGTGCCCGCAGGGAAAGCACAGATACGCAGTATTTT. The whole variable domain, filled in from reference TRBV19 and TRBJ2-3, reads DGGITQSPKYLFRKEGQNVTLSCEQNLNHDAMYWYRQDPGQGLRLIYYSQIVNDFQKGDIAEGYSVSREKKESFPLTVTSAQKNPTAFYLCARRESTDTQYFGPGTRLTVL.

V and J are TRBV4-2 and TRBJ2-7; a weak D match, TRBD1 (6 bases). V was clipped by 0 bases and J by 3 bases, with 21 bases between them. CDR1 and CDR2 from the germline V gene are LGHNA and YNFKEQ. The CDR3 length is 18 residues. The CDR3 protein is CASSQEGSISEDSYEQYF. The CDR3 DNA is TGTGCCAGCAGCCAAGAAGGTAGTATTTCAGAGGACAGCTACGAGCAGTACTTC.

The chain recombines TRBV7-9 with TRBJ2-1; D unclear. The CDR3 runs to 15 residues. The germline V gene has CDR1 SEHNR and CDR2 FQNEAQ (reference sequence). Trimming pared 2 bases from V and 2 bases from J, leaving 10 bases between. The CDR3, as DNA: TGTGCCAGCAGCTTAACCCAGGTCACCTACAATGAGCAGTTCTTC. Encoded protein: CASSLTQVTYNEQFF.

CDR3 sequence (DNA): TGCGCCAGCAGCCATGGGGCACTAGCTGGAGCCTACGAGCAGTACTTC. Translated: CASSHGALAGAYEQYF. The V and J genes are TRBV4-3 and TRBJ2-7; D is possibly TRBD2 (6 bases). The CDR3 runs to 16 residues. Trimming stripped 3 bases from V and 2 bases from J, with 17 bases between. Germline V gene data show CDR1 as LGHNA and CDR2 as YSLEER.

This clone came up a few times. The chain joins TRBV27 to TRBJ1-4; TRBD1 aligns across 9 bases. CDR3 length: 15 residues. Trimming took 5 bases from V and 8 from J; bases not matched to a gene: 9. The germline V gene has CDR1 MNHEY and CDR2 SMNVEV (reference sequence). The CDR3 protein is CASSRTGAIVEKLFF. The CDR3 DNA is TGTGCCAGCAGTAGGACAGGGGCGATTGTGGAAAAACTGTTTTTT.

This chain links TRBV6-1 with TRBJ1-4, with 8 nucleotides matching TRBD1. Germline CDR1 reads MNHNS; CDR2 reads SASEGT. CDR3 size: 14 residues. The trim removed 5 bases at V and 8 bases at J, leaving 7 bases unmatched. The CDR3 DNA reads as TGTGCCAGCAGTTTTCAGGGGGCTGGGGAAAAACTGTTTTTT. Translating gives CASSFQGAGEKLFF.

This CDR3 is CASSQGLAGETQYF. The DNA of the CDR3 is TGTGCCAGCAGCCAAGGACTAGCGGGAGAGACCCAGTACTTC. The gene calls are TRBV14 and TRBJ2-5, with TRBD2 matching over 10 bases. Germline lookup yields CDR1 SGHDN and CDR2 FVKESK. This CDR3 contains 14 residues. The V gene end was trimmed by 1 base and the J gene end by 4 bases; junction bases not matched to a gene: 0. Full variable domain (remainder filled in from reference TRBV14 and TRBJ2-5): EAGVTQFPSHSVIEKGQTVTLRCDPISGHDNLYWYRRVMGKEIKFLLHFVKESKQDESGMPNNRFLAERTGGTYSTLKVQPAELEDSGVYFCASSQGLAGETQYFGPGTRLLVL.